A selection of T cell receptor beta chains follows, all from one sample in a study of blood T cell repertoires in COVID-19. Repertoires were generated with immunoSEQ multiplex PCR, while TCRdb's copy carries only in-frame clones and drops some. The sample holds some 130,000 clones, roughly four fifths seen once. Specimen: PBMCs or T cells enriched from blood (not recorded which). Source of these receptors: a man aged 35 to 55 with acute COVID-19. CDR3s include the opening cysteine and the closing phenylalanine or tryptophan. The D gene is left open where the match is weak. Clone size is given for some rows only: seen once, a few or many times, or a class if the clone is expanded.

few | TRBJ1-4 | - | TRBV4-2 | CASSPGHSTNEKLFF | TGTGCCAGCAGCCCCGGACATTCAACTAATGAAAAACTGTTTTTT
- | TRBJ1-1 | - | TRBV5-1 | CASSLESRGTEAFF | TGCGCCAGCAGCTTGGAGTCCCGGGGGACTGAAGCTTTCTTT
once | TRBJ2-3 | - | TRBV25-1 | CASSGDVSGDTQYF | TGTGCCAGCAGTGGTGACGTCAGCGGGGATACGCAGTATTTT
- | TRBJ2-5 | TRBD1 | TRBV27 | CASSLSPLTGRGETQYF | TGTGCCAGCAGTTTATCCCCCCTGACAGGGAGAGGGGAGACCCAGTACTTC
- | TRBJ2-1 | - | TRBV9 | CASSVGLRSSYNEQFF | TGTGCCAGCAGCGTAGGTTTGAGGAGCTCCTACAATGAGCAGTTCTTC
- | TRBJ2-5 | TRBD1 | TRBV5-8 | CASSLDRGEETQYF | TGTGCCAGCAGCTTGGACAGGGGAGAAGAGACCCAGTACTTC
- | TRBJ2-5 | - | TRBV5-1 | CASSPTPGDETQYF | TGCGCCAGCAGCCCCACGCCGGGGGACGAGACCCAGTACTTC
- | TRBJ1-5 | TRBD1 | TRBV27 | CASSLKGAGQPQHF | TGTGCCAGCAGTTTAAAGGGGGCAGGGCAGCCCCAGCATTTT
- | TRBJ1-4 | - | TRBV9 | CASSTGQPATNEKLFF | TGTGCCAGCAGTACCGGACAGCCCGCAACTAATGAAAAACTGTTTTTT
- | TRBJ2-1 | TRBD1 | TRBV7-3 | CASSLGTGYNEQFF | TGTGCCAGCAGCTTAGGGACAGGATACAATGAGCAGTTCTTC
- | TRBJ2-2 | TRBD1 | TRBV18 | CASSPGTGRTGELFF | TGTGCCAGCTCACCTGGGACAGGGAGAACCGGGGAGCTGTTTTTT
- | TRBJ2-4 | TRBD1 | TRBV7-9 | CASVRTGENIQYF | TGTGCCAGCGTTCGGACAGGGGAAAACATTCAGTACTTC
- | TRBJ2-4 | - | TRBV21-1 | CASSLKGRQVSYAKNIQYF | TGTGCCAGCAGCCTTAAAGGCCGGCAGGTGAGTTATGCCAAAAACATTCAGTACTTC
- | TRBJ1-2 | - | TRBV28 | CASSSLYNYGYTF | TGTGCCAGCAGTTCCCTCTACAACTATGGCTACACCTTC
- | TRBJ1-2 | TRBD1 | TRBV3-1/TRBV3-2 | CASGRQGAQYGYTF | TGTGCCAGCGGACGACAGGGGGCTCAATATGGCTACACCTTC
- | TRBJ2-1 | TRBD2 | TRBV7-2 | CASSFPRVSGGLYNEQFF | TGTGCCAGCAGCTTCCCCCGGGTAAGCGGGGGGCTTTACAATGAGCAGTTCTTC
- | TRBJ1-2 | - | TRBV30 | CAWSVTGGAAWGYTF | TGTGCCTGGAGTGTAACCGGAGGGGCCGCCTGGGGCTACACCTTC
- | TRBJ1-1 | - | TRBV27 | CASRAQGLGTEAFF | TGTGCCAGCAGGGCGCAGGGGCTGGGCACTGAAGCTTTCTTT
- | TRBJ1-3 | - | TRBV11-2 | CASSPGDVGPTIYF | TGTGCCAGCAGCCCGGGCGATGTGGGGCCCACCATATATTTT
- | TRBJ2-7 | - | TRBV12-3/TRBV12-4 | CASSLGGRREQYF | TGTGCCAGCAGTTTAGGGGGGCGACGCGAGCAGTACTTC
- | TRBJ2-7 | TRBD1 | TRBV18 | CASSRDSSYGDEQYF | TGTGCCAGCTCGAGGGACAGTAGTTATGGAGACGAGCAGTACTTC
- | TRBJ2-5 | - | TRBV7-2 | CASSPYRQAQETQYF | TGTGCCAGCAGCCCCTATCGACAGGCACAAGAGACCCAGTACTTC
- | TRBJ2-1 | - | TRBV5-1 | CASSLRGTNYNEQFF | TGCGCCAGCAGCTTAAGAGGGACAAATTACAATGAGCAGTTCTTC
- | TRBJ2-6 | - | TRBV30 | CAWSTSSGANVLTF | TGTGCCTGGAGTACAAGTTCTGGGGCCAACGTCCTGACTTTC
few | TRBJ2-7 | TRBD1 | TRBV5-1 | CASSLTGGHSYEQYF | TGCGCCAGCAGCTTGACAGGGGGGCACTCCTACGAGCAGTACTTC
- | TRBJ2-1 | - | TRBV6-5 | CASSRRSIRGGEQFF | TGTGCCAGCAGTCGTCGATCAATTAGGGGTGGTGAGCAGTTCTTC
- | TRBJ2-7 | TRBD1 | TRBV7-9 | CASSLAQGRSYEQYF | TGTGCCAGCAGCTTAGCACAGGGGCGCTCCTACGAGCAGTACTTC
- | TRBJ1-4 | TRBD1 | TRBV4-1 | CASSRTGTESEKLFF | TGCGCCAGCAGCAGGACAGGGACAGAAAGCGAAAAACTGTTTTTT
- | TRBJ1-2 | - | TRBV30 | CARGAHGYTF | TGTGCCCGGGGAGCTCATGGCTACACCTTC
- | TRBJ2-7 | - | TRBV28 | CASSLYGTAAYEQYF | TGTGCCAGCAGTCTCTACGGGACTGCTGCCTACGAGCAGTACTTC
once | TRBJ1-5 | TRBD1 | TRBV5-1 | CASSSQGEDQPQHF | TGCGCCAGCAGTTCGCAGGGGGAAGATCAGCCCCAGCATTTT
few | TRBJ2-5 | TRBD2 | TRBV11-3 | CASSLALREALFQETQYF | TGTGCCAGCAGCCTCGCCCTACGGGAGGCCCTTTTCCAAGAGACCCAGTACTTC
- | TRBJ1-1 | - | TRBV12-3/TRBV12-4 | CASRGNTEAFF | TGTGCCAGCCGGGGGAACACTGAAGCTTTCTTT
- | TRBJ1-2 | - | TRBV6-6 | CASSPVSGTYHGYTF | TGTGCCAGCAGTCCAGTATCCGGGACATACCATGGCTACACCTTC
- | TRBJ2-7 | - | TRBV19 | CASKGGPGTYEQYF | TGTGCCTCAAAGGGGGGGCCCGGCACCTACGAGCAGTACTTC
few | TRBJ2-1 | - | TRBV29-1 | CSVENKPGISEQFF | TGCAGCGTTGAGAATAAGCCAGGGATAAGCGAGCAGTTCTTC
- | TRBJ2-3 | TRBD2 | TRBV23-1 | CASSQSRLAGVGTDTQYF | TGCGCCAGCAGTCAATCAAGACTAGCGGGGGTGGGCACAGATACGCAGTATTTT
- | TRBJ2-3 | - | TRBV11-2 | CASSSSRGEIDF | TGTGCCAGCAGTTCTTCCCGGGGAGAGATAGATTTT
few | TRBJ2-1 | - | TRBV10-3 | CAISDLGESSYNEQFF | TGTGCCATCAGTGATCTCGGGGAGAGCTCCTACAATGAGCAGTTCTTC
- | TRBJ1-5 | - | TRBV7-9 | CASSSTRGGTDNQPQHF | TGTGCCAGCAGCTCTACAAGGGGCGGGACGGACAATCAGCCCCAGCATTTT
- | TRBJ2-7 | TRBD1 | TRBV6-5 | CATLFRGMHEQYF | TGTGCTACTCTTTTCAGGGGGATGCACGAGCAGTACTTC
once | TRBJ2-2 | TRBD1 | TRBV7-9 | CASSWTGSPGELFF | TGTGCCAGCAGCTGGACAGGGAGTCCCGGGGAGCTGTTTTTT
- | TRBJ2-1 | TRBD1 | TRBV4-2 | CASSQAGQGNEQFF | TGTGCCAGCAGCCAAGCGGGACAGGGCAATGAGCAGTTCTTC
- | TRBJ2-4 | - | TRBV7-8 | CASSLGQGQAKNIQYF | TGTGCCAGCAGCTTAGGGCAGGGGCAAGCCAAAAACATTCAGTACTTC
- | TRBJ1-1 | - | TRBV12-5 | CASVPYTLLGAFF | TGTGCTAGTGTCCCATACACCCTCCTCGGGGCTTTCTTT
few | TRBJ1-6 | - | TRBV5-1 | CASSGGHSGDSPLHF | TGCGCCAGCAGCGGGGGACACTCCGGAGATTCACCCCTCCACTTT
- | TRBJ1-6 | TRBD1 | TRBV24-1 | CATSELRDRRYVYNSPLHF | TGTGCCACCAGTGAACTCAGGGACAGGAGATACGTATATAATTCACCCCTCCACTTT
- | TRBJ1-3 | TRBD1 | TRBV5-6 | CASTGQTFSGNTIYF | TGTGCCAGCACGGGACAGACATTCTCTGGAAACACCATATATTTT
- | TRBJ1-4 | - | TRBV7-9 | CASSEITNEKLFF | TGTGCCAGCAGCGAGATAACTAATGAAAAACTGTTTTTT
- | TRBJ2-2 | - | TRBV6-4 | CASSPTETGELFF | TGTGCCAGCAGTCCGACGGAGACCGGGGAGCTGTTTTTT
- | TRBJ1-1 | TRBD1 | TRBV19 | CASSTTRDRRTLGTEAFF | TGTGCCAGTAGTACGACGCGGGACAGAAGGACATTGGGCACTGAAGCTTTCTTT
- | TRBJ1-5 | TRBD1 | TRBV18 | CASSQQGDLFGPQHF | TGTGCCAGCTCACAACAGGGGGACCTTTTTGGGCCCCAGCATTTT
few | TRBJ2-7 | TRBD1 | TRBV11-2 | CASSLRQGSYEQYF | TGTGCCAGCAGCTTGAGACAGGGGTCCTACGAGCAGTACTTC
- | TRBJ2-7 | - | TRBV27 | CASSYKTEGYEQYF | TGTGCCAGCAGTTATAAGACTGAGGGATACGAGCAGTACTTC